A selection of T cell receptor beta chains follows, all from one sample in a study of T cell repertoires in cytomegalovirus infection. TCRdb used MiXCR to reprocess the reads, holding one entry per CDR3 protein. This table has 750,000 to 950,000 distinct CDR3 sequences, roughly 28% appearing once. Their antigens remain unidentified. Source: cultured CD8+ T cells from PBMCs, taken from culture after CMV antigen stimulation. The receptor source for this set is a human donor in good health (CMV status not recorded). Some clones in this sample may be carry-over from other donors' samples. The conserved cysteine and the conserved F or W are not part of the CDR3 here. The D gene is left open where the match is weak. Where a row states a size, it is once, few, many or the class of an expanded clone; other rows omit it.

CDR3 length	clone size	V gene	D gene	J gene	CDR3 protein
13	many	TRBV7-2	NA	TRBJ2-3	ASSLRQGYADTQY
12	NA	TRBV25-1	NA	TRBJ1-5	ASTRQVRRGPQH
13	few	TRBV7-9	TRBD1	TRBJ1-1	ASSLPWTGIAEAF
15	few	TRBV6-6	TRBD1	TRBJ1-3	ASSYGWQGVTGNTIY
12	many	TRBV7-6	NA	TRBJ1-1	ASSLDGTATEAF
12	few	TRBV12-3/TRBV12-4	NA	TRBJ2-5	ASSFSQLEETQY
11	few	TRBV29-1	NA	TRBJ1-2	SVTGFYDYGYT
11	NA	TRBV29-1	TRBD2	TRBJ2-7	SVETSDSYEQY
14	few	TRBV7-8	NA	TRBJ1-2	ASSSSGHLVSYGYT
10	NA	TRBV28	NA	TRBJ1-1	ASSPLLTEAF
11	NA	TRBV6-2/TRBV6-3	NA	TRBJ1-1	ASSGGGLTEAF
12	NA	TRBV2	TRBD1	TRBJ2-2	ASLDRSNTGELF
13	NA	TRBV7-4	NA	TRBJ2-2	ASSSPRANTGELF
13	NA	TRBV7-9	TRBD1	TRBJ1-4	ASSPKGQGAEKLF
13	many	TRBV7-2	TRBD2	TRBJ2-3	ASTPRGLAGETQY
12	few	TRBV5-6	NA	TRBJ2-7	ASTPRWGAYEQY
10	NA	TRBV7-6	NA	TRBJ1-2	ASFPANYGYT
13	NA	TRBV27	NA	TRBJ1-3	ASSGRHGVGNTIY
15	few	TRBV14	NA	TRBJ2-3	ASSRRPGHGRSDTQY
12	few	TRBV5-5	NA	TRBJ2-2	ASYGRINTGELF
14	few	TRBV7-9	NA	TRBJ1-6	ASSEWTETGDSPLH
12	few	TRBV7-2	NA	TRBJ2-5	ASSLLTGWETQY
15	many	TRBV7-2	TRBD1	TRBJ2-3	ASSPGDRGYSTDTQY
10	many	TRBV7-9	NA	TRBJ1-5	ASGGGNQPQH
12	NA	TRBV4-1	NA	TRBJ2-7	ASSQLGHTNEQY
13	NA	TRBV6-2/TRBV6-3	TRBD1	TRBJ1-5	ASSYSYRGRQPQH
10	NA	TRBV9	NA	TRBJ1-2	ASSTRQNGYT
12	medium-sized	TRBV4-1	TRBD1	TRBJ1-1	ASSPGQGGTEAF
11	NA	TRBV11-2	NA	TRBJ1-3	ASSQDRGNTIY
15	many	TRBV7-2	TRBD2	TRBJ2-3	ASSKRGLAGSTDTQY
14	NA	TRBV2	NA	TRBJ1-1	ASSEALTGDNTEAF
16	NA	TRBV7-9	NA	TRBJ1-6	ASSLKFFGGSYNSPLH
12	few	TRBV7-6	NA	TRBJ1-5	ASSWGHPNQPQH
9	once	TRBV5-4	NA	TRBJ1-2	ASSLDSHYT
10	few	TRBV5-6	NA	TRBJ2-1	ASSAQWNEQF
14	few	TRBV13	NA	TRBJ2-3	ASSLSLGLATDTQY
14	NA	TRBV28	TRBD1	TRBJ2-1	ASSIDTGGMDNEQF
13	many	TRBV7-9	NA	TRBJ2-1	ASSLGGGPYNEQF
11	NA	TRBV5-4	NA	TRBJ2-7	AFRGGRSYEQY
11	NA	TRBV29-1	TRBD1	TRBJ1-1	SVVQGAYTEAF
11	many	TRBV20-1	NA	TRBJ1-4	SAREVGNEKLF
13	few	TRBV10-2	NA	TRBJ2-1	ASRLRQSSYNEQF
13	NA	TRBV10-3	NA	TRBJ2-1	AIEIGGGLHNEQF
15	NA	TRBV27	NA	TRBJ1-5	ASSLSTGRYSNQPQH
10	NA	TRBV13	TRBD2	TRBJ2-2	ASSQRGGELF
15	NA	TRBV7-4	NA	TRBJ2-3	ASSLVSGTVLTDTQY
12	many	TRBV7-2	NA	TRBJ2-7	ASSLGYSSYEQY
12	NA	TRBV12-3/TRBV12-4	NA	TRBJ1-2	ASSPLVFGYGYT
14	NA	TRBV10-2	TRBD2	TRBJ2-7	ASSEQTSGVSYEQY
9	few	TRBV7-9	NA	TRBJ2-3	ASSLAERQY
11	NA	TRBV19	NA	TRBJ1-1	ASSMLGIGEAF
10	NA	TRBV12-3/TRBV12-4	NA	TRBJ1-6	ASSHEGSPLH
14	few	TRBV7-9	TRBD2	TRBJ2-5	ASSHGLAGAWETQY
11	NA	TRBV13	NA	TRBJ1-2	ASRGGWNYGYT
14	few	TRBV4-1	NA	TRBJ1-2	ASSHQQGHPNYGYT
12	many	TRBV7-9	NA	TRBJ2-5	ASSLKSPPETQY
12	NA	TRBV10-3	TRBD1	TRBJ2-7	AISEVGQGDEQY
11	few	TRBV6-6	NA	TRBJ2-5	ASNPRPQETQY
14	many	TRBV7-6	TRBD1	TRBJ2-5	ASRLTEGQRQETQY